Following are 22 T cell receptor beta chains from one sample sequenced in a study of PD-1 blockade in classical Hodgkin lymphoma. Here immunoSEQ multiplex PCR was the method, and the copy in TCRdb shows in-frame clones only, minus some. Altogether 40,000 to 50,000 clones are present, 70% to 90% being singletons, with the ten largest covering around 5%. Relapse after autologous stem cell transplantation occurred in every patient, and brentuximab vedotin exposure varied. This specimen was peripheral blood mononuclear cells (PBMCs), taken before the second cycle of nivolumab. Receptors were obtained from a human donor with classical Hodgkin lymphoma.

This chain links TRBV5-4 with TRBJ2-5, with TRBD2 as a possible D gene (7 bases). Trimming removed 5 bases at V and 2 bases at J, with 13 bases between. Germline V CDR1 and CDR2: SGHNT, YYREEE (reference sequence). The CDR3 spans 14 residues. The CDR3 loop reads CASRTRGLQETQYF. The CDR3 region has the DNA TGTGCCAGCAGGACCAGGGGACTACAAGAGACCCAGTACTTC.

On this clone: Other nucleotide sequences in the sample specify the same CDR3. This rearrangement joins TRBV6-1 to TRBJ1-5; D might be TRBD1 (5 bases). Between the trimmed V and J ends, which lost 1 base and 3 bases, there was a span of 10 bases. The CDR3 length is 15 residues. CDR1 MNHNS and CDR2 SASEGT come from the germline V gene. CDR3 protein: CASSEVGGYNQPQHF. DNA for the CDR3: TGTGCCAGCAGTGAAGTTGGGGGATACAATCAGCCCCAGCATTTT.

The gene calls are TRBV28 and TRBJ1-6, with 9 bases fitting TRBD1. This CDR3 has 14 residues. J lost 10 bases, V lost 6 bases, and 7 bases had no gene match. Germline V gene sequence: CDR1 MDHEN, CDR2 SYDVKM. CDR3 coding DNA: TGTGCCAGCAGCGTGGACAGGGGAGGGTCACCCCTCCACTTT. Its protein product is CASSVDRGGSPLHF.

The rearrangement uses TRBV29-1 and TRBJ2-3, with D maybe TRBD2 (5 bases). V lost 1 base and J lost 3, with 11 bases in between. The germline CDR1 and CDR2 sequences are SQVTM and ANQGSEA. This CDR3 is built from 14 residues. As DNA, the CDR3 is TGCAGCGTTGAAGGGAGGCCTGGAACAGATACGCAGTATTTT. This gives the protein CSVEGRPGTDTQYF.

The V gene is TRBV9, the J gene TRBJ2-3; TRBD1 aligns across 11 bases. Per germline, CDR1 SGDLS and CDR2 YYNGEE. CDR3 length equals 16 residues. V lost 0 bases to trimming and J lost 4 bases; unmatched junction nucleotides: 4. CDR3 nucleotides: TGTGCCAGCAGCGTAGCCGGGACAGGGGGGGCAGATACGCAGTATTTT. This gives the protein CASSVAGTGGADTQYF.

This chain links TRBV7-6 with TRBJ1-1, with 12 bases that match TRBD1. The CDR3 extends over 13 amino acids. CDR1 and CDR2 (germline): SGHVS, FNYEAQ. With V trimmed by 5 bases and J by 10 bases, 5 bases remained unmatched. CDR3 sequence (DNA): TGTGCCAGCAGCCCCCCGGGACAGGGGGCAGCTTTCTTT. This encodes CASSPPGQGAAFF.

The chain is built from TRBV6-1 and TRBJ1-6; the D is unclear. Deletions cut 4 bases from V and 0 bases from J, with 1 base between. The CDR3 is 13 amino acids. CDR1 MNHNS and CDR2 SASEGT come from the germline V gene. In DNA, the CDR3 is TGTGCCAGCAGTGGCTCCTATAATTCACCCCTCCACTTT. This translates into CASSGSYNSPLHF.

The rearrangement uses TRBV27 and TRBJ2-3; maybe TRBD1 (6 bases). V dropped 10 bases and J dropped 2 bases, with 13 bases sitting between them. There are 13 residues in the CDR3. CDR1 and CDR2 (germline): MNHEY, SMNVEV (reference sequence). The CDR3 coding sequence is TGTGCCATCTCGGACAGCATCACAGATACGCAGTATTTT. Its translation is CAISDSITDTQYF.

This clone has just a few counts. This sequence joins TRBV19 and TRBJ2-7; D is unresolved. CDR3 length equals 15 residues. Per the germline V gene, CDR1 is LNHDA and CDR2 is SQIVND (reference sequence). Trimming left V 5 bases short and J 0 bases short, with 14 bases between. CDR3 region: CASSPRTGSSYEQYF. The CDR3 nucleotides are TGTGCCAGTAGTCCACGGACGGGTAGCTCCTACGAGCAGTACTTC.

In DNA, the CDR3 is TGTGCCAGTAGTATCCACCCATACAATGAGCAGTTCTTC. It codes for CASSIHPYNEQFF. The gene calls are TRBV19 and TRBJ2-1; no clear D gene. The germline CDR1 and CDR2 sequences are LNHDA and SQIVND (reference sequence). V was clipped by 3 bases and J by 4 bases, with 7 bases between them. This CDR3 is built from 13 residues.

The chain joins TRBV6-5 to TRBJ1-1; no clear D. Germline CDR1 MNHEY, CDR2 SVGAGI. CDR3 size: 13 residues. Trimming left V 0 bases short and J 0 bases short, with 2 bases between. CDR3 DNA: TGTGCCAGCAGTTACTCGGTGAACACTGAAGCTTTCTTT. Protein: CASSYSVNTEAFF.

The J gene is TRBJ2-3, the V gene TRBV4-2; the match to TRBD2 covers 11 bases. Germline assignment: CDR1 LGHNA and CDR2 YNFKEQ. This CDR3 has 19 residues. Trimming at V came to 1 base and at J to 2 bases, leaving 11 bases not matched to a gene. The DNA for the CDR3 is TGTGCCAGCAGCCAAGCCCTAGCGGGGGGACAACCTAACACAGATACGCAGTATTTT. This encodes CASSQALAGGQPNTDTQYF.

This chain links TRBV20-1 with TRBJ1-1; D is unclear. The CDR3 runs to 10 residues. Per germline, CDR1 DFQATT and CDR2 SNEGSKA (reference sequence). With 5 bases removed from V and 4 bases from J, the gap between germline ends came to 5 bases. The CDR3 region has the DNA TGCAGTGCTTCTTCCACTGAAGCTTTCTTT. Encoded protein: CSASSTEAFF.

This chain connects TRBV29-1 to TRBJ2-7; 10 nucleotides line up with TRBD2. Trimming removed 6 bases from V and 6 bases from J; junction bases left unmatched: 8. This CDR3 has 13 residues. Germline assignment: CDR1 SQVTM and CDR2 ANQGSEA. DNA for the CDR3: TGCAGCGTACGAGCGGGAGGGCCTTCCGAGCAGTACTTC. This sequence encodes CSVRAGGPSEQYF.

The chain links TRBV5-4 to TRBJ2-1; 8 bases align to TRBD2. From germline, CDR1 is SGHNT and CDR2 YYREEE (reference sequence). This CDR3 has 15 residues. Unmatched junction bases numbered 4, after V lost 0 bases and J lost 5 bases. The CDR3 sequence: CASSLAGAGDNEQFF. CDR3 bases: TGTGCCAGCAGCTTGGCGGGAGCGGGGGACAATGAGCAGTTCTTC. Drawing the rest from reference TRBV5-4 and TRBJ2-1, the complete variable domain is ETGVTQSPTHLIKTRGQQVTLRCSSQSGHNTVSWYQQALGQGPQFIFQYYREEENGRGNFPPRFSGLQFPNYSSELNVNALELDDSALYLCASSLAGAGDNEQFFGPGTRLTVL.

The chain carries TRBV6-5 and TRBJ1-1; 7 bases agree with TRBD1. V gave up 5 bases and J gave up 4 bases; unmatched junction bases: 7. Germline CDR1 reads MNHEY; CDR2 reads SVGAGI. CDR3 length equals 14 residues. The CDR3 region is CASSRGNRGTEAFF. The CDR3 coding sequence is TGTGCCAGCAGTAGAGGTAACAGGGGCACTGAAGCTTTCTTT.

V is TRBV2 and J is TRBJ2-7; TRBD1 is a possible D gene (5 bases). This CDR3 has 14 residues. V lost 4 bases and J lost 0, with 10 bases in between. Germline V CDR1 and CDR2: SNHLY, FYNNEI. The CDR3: CASSVGARSYEQYF. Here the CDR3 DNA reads TGTGCCAGCAGTGTTGGGGCTCGCTCCTACGAGCAGTACTTC. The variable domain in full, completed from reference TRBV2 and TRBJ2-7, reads EPEVTQTPSHQVTQMGQEVILRCVPISNHLYFYWYRQILGQKVEFLVSFYNNEISEKSEIFDDQFSVERPDGSNFTLKIRSTKLEDSAMYFCASSVGARSYEQYFGPGTRLTVT.

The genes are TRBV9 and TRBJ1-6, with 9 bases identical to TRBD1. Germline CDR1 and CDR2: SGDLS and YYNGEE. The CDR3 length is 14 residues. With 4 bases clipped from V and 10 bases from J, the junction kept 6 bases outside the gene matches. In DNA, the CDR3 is TGTGCCAGCAGCCCCGGGACAGGGTCATCACCCCTCCACTTT. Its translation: CASSPGTGSSPLHF.

The CDR3 DNA follows: TGTGCCAGCAGTCGAGATAGGACCACCGGGTCAAGGAATCAGCCCCAGCATTTT. Amino acid sequence: CASSRDRTTGSRNQPQHF. The chain joins TRBV28 to TRBJ1-5; D is ambiguous. V lost 5 bases and J lost 4, with 24 bases in between. The CDR3 is 18 amino acids. Germline CDR1 is MDHEN and CDR2 is SYDVKM.

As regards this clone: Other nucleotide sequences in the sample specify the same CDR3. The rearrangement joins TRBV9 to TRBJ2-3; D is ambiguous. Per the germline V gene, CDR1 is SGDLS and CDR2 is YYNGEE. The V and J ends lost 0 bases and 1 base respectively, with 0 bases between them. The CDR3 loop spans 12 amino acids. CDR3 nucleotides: TGTGCCAGCAGCGTAGGCACAGATACGCAGTATTTT. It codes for CASSVGTDTQYF.

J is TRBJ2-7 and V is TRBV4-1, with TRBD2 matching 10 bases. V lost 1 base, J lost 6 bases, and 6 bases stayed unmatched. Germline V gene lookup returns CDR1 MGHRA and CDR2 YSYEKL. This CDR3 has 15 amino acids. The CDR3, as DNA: TGCGCCAGCAGCCAAGTGGAGCGGGGGGGCGGCGAGCAGTACTTC. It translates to CASSQVERGGGEQYF.

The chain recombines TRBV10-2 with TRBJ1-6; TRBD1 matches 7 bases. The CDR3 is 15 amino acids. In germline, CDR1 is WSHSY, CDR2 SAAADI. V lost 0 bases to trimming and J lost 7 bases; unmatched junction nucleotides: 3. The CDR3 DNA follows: TGCGCCAGCAGTGAGTCAGGGGGCTGGAATTCACCCCTCCACTTT. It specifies CASSESGGWNSPLHF.